Listed here are 32 T cell receptor beta chains from one sample, sequenced in a study of regulatory T cells in long-lasting Graves disease listed by TCRdb under 2021. The time point label here, explained by the study, means: newly diagnosed GD, antithyroid drugs for less than 3 months. For both TCR sequencing and RNA sequencing, RNA was extracted from PBMCs in TRIzol. Receptors were amplified or captured by multiplex PCR. Sequencing relied on an Illumina HiSeq 4000. iRepertoire HTBI primers and Arm-PCR amplification of CDR3 regions were used to construct TCR beta libraries. TCRdb reworked the public reads: Q25 trimming with fastp, MiXCR clone assembly, productive beta chains retained. All rows with the same CDR3 protein become a single entry with the most common DNA and genes. A total of 400,000 to 500,000 distinct CDR3 sequences appear in this sample, under 15% of them only once. In total, the top ten clones hold around 15% of the sample.

These data also featured in a second study, about T cells in Graves' hyperthyroidism and ophthalmopathy.

The sequences come from peripheral blood mononuclear cells (PBMCs), collected at new diagnosis, from a patient treated with antithyroid drugs. Receptor source: a woman aged 25 to 39 with Graves disease. Donor details come from another sample of the same person, matched by shared clones.

A note on this clonotype: A read error is the likely source, as a far larger clone sits one nucleotide away. The chain joins TRBV24-1 to TRBJ1-1; TRBD1 might be the D (5 bases). Germline CDR1 reads KGHDR; CDR2 reads SFDVKD. The CDR3 spans 18 residues. CDR3 in DNA: TGTGCCACCAGTGATCCAACTGGGACTAGCGGGGTCACAGATACGCGGTATTTT. Amino acids: CATSDPTGTSGVTDTRYF.

V is TRBV5-6 and J is TRBJ2-7; 10 bases align to TRBD2. Per the germline V gene, CDR1 is SGHDT and CDR2 is YYEEEE. The J segment lost 5 bases and the V segment lost 4 bases, leaving 9 bases of the junction unmatched. The CDR3 has 15 residues. The CDR3 loop reads CASSPQREGLDEQYF. Here the CDR3 DNA reads TGTGCCAGCAGCCCTCAGCGGGAGGGCCTAGACGAGCAGTACTTC. The variable domain in full, with the rest retrieved from reference TRBV5-6 and TRBJ2-7, is DAGVTQSPTHLIKTRGQQVTLRCSPKSGHDTVSWYQQALGQGPQFIFQYYEEEERQRGNFPDRFSGHQFPNYSSELNVNALLLGDSALYLCASSPQREGLDEQYFGPGTRLTVT.

This clonotype has a count of ten or more. The chain couples TRBV7-9 to TRBJ2-4; D unresolved. The assigned J gene may be wrong: the sequence end matches TRBJ1-2 better. Germline lookup yields CDR1 SEHNR and CDR2 FQNEAQ (reference sequence). The length of the CDR3 is 13 residues. The CDR3 spells CASSLVYSYGYTF. The CDR3 DNA is TGTGCCAGCAGCTTAGTATACAGCTATGGCTACACCTTC.

The J gene is TRBJ2-5, the V gene TRBV7-9; possible D gene TRBD1, 6 bases. There are 14 residues in the CDR3. CDR1 SEHNR and CDR2 FQNEAQ come from the germline V gene (reference sequence). V was cut by 5 bases and J by 2 bases, with 12 bases left in between. In DNA form, the CDR3 reads TGTGCCAGCAGCACCTTTGACAGGCAAGAGACCCAGTACTTC. Amino acid sequence: CASSTFDRQETQYF.

This clonotype was seen repeatedly, ten times or more. This rearrangement joins TRBV28 to TRBJ1-5; 9 positions agree with TRBD1. Germline V CDR1 and CDR2: MDHEN, SYDVKM. The CDR3 is 19 residues long. After removal of 5 bases from V and 2 bases from J, the junction contained 16 bases not matched to a gene. The chain's CDR3 is CASSTTRTGDRGGNQPQHF. CDR3 DNA: TGTGCCAGCAGTACGACACGGACAGGGGACCGAGGGGGCAATCAGCCCCAGCATTTT.

This chain uses TRBV27 with TRBJ2-3; 12 nucleotides align to TRBD2. The V and J ends lost 0 bases and 4 bases, in that order; junction bases with no gene match: 2. Germline loops: CDR1 MNHEY, CDR2 SMNVEV (reference sequence). The CDR3 is 16 residues long. CDR3 region: CASSLSLAGGSDTQYF. The DNA for the CDR3 is TGTGCCAGCAGTTTATCGCTAGCGGGAGGGTCAGATACGCAGTATTTT.

This clonotype appeared many times. The chain is built from TRBV11-2 and TRBJ2-3; D might be TRBD1 (6 bases). The CDR3 spans 16 residues. V was pared by 5 bases and J by 3 bases, with 18 bases between. CDR1 SGHAT and CDR2 FQNNGV come from the germline V gene. The CDR3 sequence: CASSLNVAGVTDTQYF. DNA of the CDR3: TGTGCCAGCAGCCTAAATGTGGCAGGGGTGACAGATACGCAGTATTTT.

This clonotype came up once. The genes are TRBV20-1 and TRBJ1-1; a possible D gene is TRBD1 (6 bases). The germline V gene encodes CDR1 DFQATT and CDR2 SNEGSKA (reference sequence). The CDR3 totals 15 residues. Trimming removed 0 bases at V and 6 bases at J, with 17 bases between. This CDR3 is CSARDGGREDAEAFF. In DNA, the CDR3 is TGCAGTGCTAGAGATGGGGGCAGGGAGGACGCTGAAGCTTTCTTT.

This clonotype was counted only a few times. The V and J genes are TRBV27 and TRBJ1-1, with 8 bases identical to TRBD1. Germline CDR1 and CDR2: MNHEY and SMNVEV (reference sequence). The V segment lost 5 bases and the J segment 5 bases; nucleotides outside the gene matches: 7. There are 14 residues in the CDR3. This CDR3 reads CASSRQGLGTEAFF. In nucleotides, the CDR3 is TGTGCCAGCAGTCGACAGGGGCTGGGGACTGAAGCTTTCTTT.

J is TRBJ2-7 and V is TRBV6-1; D is undetermined. Trimming shortened V by 10 bases and J by 5 bases, and 12 bases separated the two germline ends. Looked up from germline, CDR1 is MNHNS and CDR2 is SASEGT. The CDR3 loop spans 11 amino acids. The CDR3 sequence is CATYLGHEQYF. The CDR3 DNA is TGTGCCACATACCTTGGACACGAGCAGTACTTC.

This clonotype was counted ten times or more. V gene TRBV14 combines with J gene TRBJ2-1; TRBD2 matches at 7 bases. V trimming: 2 bases; J trimming: 0 bases; junction bases outside the gene matches: 16. The CDR3 contains 20 residues. Germline V gene sequence: CDR1 SGHDN, CDR2 FVKESK. CDR3 sequence (DNA): TGTGCCAGCAGCCAAACCCCCTGGGGAATTGGCGGGAGCTCCTACAATGAGCAGTTCTTC. Translating it yields CASSQTPWGIGGSSYNEQFF.

This clonotype was recorded at least ten times. The chain combines TRBV3-1 with TRBJ2-7, with TRBD2 matching 9 bases. The V segment lost 5 bases and the J segment 7 bases; nucleotides outside the gene matches: 9. The CDR3 consists of 14 residues. Germline assignment: CDR1 LGHDT and CDR2 YNNKEL (reference sequence). The CDR3 is CASSWASGKGEQYF. The CDR3 DNA sequence: TGTGCCAGCAGCTGGGCTAGCGGGAAGGGAGAGCAGTACTTC.

The rearrangement uses TRBV12-5 and TRBJ1-4; weak D call: TRBD1 (6 bases). Between the trimmed V and J ends, which lost 1 base and 11 bases, there was a span of 14 bases. Germline-derived CDR1 and CDR2 are LGHNT and FRNRAP. The CDR3 has 14 amino acids. CDR3 region: CASGLGSDSQKLFF. Here the CDR3 DNA reads TGTGCTAGTGGTTTGGGATCGGACAGTCAGAAACTGTTTTTT.

This clonotype occurred many times. This CDR3 is CASSLAGTGRSSGNTIYF. Here the CDR3 DNA reads TGTGCCAGCAGCTTGGCCGGGACAGGCCGATCTTCTGGAAACACCATATATTTT. V is TRBV5-6 and J is TRBJ1-3; TRBD1 aligns across 8 bases. Germline CDR1 is SGHDT and CDR2 is YYEEEE. This CDR3 spans 18 amino acids. The J segment lost 1 base and the V segment lost 0 bases, leaving 9 bases of the junction unmatched.

This clonotype was observed a few times. This chain uses TRBV30 with TRBJ2-1; no firm D call. CDR1 is GTSNPN and CDR2 is SVGIG in the germline V gene (reference sequence). V was clipped by 0 bases and J by 4 bases, with 4 bases between them. The length of the CDR3 is 12 residues. CDR3 sequence (DNA): TGTGCCTGGAGTGTACTATACAATGAGCAGTTCTTC. It encodes CAWSVLYNEQFF.

Remarks on this clonotype: This could be a read error, since a much larger clone is one nucleotide away. This chain joins TRBV5-1 and TRBJ2-1, with TRBD2 identical over 7 bases. This CDR3 comprises 16 residues. Germline CDR1 is SGHRS and CDR2 is YFSETQ. The CDR3 bases are TGCGCCAGCGGCTTGCCCTTGGGGGGGAGGGCCAATGAGCAGTTCTTC. Translation gives CASGLPLGGRANEQFF.

The sample holds a few counts of this clonotype. This chain uses TRBV18 with TRBJ2-7, with TRBD1 identical over 8 bases. Germline V lookup: CDR1 KGHSH, CDR2 LQKENI. The CDR3 has 13 residues. J was trimmed by 5 bases and V by 5 bases; bases with no gene match: 5. CDR3 protein: CASSTGGKDEQYF. CDR3 DNA sequence: TGTGCCAGCTCAACAGGGGGAAAGGACGAGCAGTACTTC.

The chain carries TRBV6-1 and TRBJ1-5, with 7 bases lining up with TRBD1. V lost 1 base, J lost 1 base, and 4 bases stayed unmatched. The CDR3 has 16 amino acids. In germline, CDR1 is MNHNS, CDR2 SASEGT. The CDR3 DNA is TGTGCCAGCAGTGAAGGGGTGGGACAGAGCAATCAGCCCCAGCATTTT. It is translated as CASSEGVGQSNQPQHF.

The chain recombines TRBV5-1 with TRBJ2-1, with TRBD2 matching 8 bases. The V gene's germline CDR1 is SGHRS and CDR2 YFSETQ. CDR3 size: 18 residues. Trimming at V came to 0 bases and at J to 2 bases, leaving 10 bases not matched to a gene. CDR3 nucleotides: TGCGCCAGCAGCTTGGCCCCGAGCGGGAGTCATCCCTACAATGAGCAGTTCTTC. It is translated as CASSLAPSGSHPYNEQFF.

The V call is TRBV9, the J call TRBJ1-5, with TRBD1 as a possible D gene (5 bases). Germline CDR1 is SGDLS and CDR2 is YYNGEE. V dropped 7 bases and J dropped 8 bases, with 16 bases sitting between them. The CDR3 spans 13 residues. This chain's CDR3 is CASGRGIGEPQHF. DNA for the CDR3: TGTGCCAGCGGCCGGGGGATCGGCGAGCCCCAGCATTTT.

This clonotype showed up many times. The rearrangement uses TRBV20-1 and TRBJ1-1, with D possibly TRBD1 on 6 matching bases. V dropped 1 base and J dropped 0 bases, with 9 bases sitting between them. Germline CDR1 reads DFQATT; CDR2 reads SNEGSKA (reference sequence). The CDR3 totals 14 residues. The CDR3 sequence is CSARGGAMNTEAFF. In DNA, the CDR3 is TGCAGTGCTAGAGGGGGGGCTATGAACACTGAAGCTTTCTTT.

This sequence joins TRBV27 and TRBJ2-7; D not certain. Trimming removed 5 bases from V and 9 bases from J, with 17 bases in between. This CDR3 has 13 residues. Germline V gene sequence: CDR1 MNHEY, CDR2 SMNVEV (reference sequence). Here the CDR3 reads CASSGYGQVGQYF. The CDR3 DNA sequence: TGTGCCAGCAGTGGATACGGTCAAGTAGGGCAGTACTTC.

In its sample, this clonotype was seen a few times. The CDR3 DNA reads as TGTGCCACCAGTGATGCTAGCGGGAGCGTTTACAATGAGCAGTTCTTC. Its translation: CATSDASGSVYNEQFF. This chain links TRBV24-1 with TRBJ2-1; 10 positions match TRBD2. The CDR3 extends over 16 amino acids. Germline V gene data show CDR1 as KGHDR and CDR2 as SFDVKD. V shed 3 bases and J 4 bases; nucleotides not matched to a gene: 5.

In this sample, this clonotype turned up a few times. Without the conserved terminal phenylalanine or tryptophan, this CDR3 likely stems from a read error. The genes are TRBV2 and TRBJ2-4; 8 bases map to TRBD1. Per the germline V gene, CDR1 is SNHLY and CDR2 is FYNNEI. V lost 1 base to trimming and J lost 8 bases; unmatched junction nucleotides: 7. The CDR3 is made up of 15 amino acids. CDR3 DNA: TGTGCCAGCAGTGAAGGGGACAGGATGATAGACATTCAGTACTAC. It specifies CASSEGDRMIDIQYY.

The sample holds a few counts of this clonotype. The rearrangement links TRBV7-9 to TRBJ1-5, with a possible D match to TRBD1 (6 bases). Germline CDR1 reads SEHNR; CDR2 reads FQNEAQ (reference sequence). Trimming took 1 base from V and 3 from J, leaving 13 bases between them. This CDR3 region has 16 residues. For the CDR3, the DNA is TGTGCCAGCAGCTTAGGGGACACCGGAGTCAATCAGCCCCAGCATTTT. Translating gives CASSLGDTGVNQPQHF.

The table lists this clonotype with many counts. This chain joins TRBV24-1 and TRBJ2-2; no firm D call. Germline V CDR1 and CDR2: KGHDR, SFDVKD. This CDR3 contains 14 residues. V shed 4 bases and J shed 5 bases, with 10 bases lying between them. The CDR3 coding sequence is TGTGCCACCAGTGACCCCCTTCCGACCGGGGAGCTGTTTTTT. This gives the protein CATSDPLPTGELFF.

In its sample, this clonotype was seen a few times. The J gene is TRBJ2-4, the V gene TRBV7-8; 12 bases match TRBD2. This CDR3 is 21 amino acids long. CDR1 is SGHVS, CDR2 FQNEAQ, per germline. After removal of 2 bases from V and 1 base from J, the junction contained 15 bases not matched to a gene. In DNA form, the CDR3 reads TGTGCCAGCAGCTTAAATCCCCTAGCGGGAGGGCGGGTACAGGCCAAAAACATTCAGTACTTC. Encoded protein: CASSLNPLAGGRVQAKNIQYF.

The chain links TRBV9 to TRBJ2-7, with D tentatively TRBD2 (5 bases). Trimming stripped 0 bases from V and 3 bases from J, with 13 bases between. Germline-derived CDR1 and CDR2 are SGDLS and YYNGEE. The CDR3 is made up of 15 amino acids. CDR3 amino acids: CASSVGTEEVYEQYF. CDR3 DNA: TGTGCCAGCAGCGTAGGTACGGAGGAAGTCTACGAGCAGTACTTC.

Notes on this clonotype: Given a much more abundant clone one base away, this may be a read error. The chain joins TRBV18 to TRBJ2-7; 8 bases map to TRBD1. The CDR3 spans 16 residues. Per the germline V gene, CDR1 is KGHSH and CDR2 is LQKENI. The V and J ends lost 3 bases and 0 bases, in that order; junction bases with no gene match: 7. The CDR3 region is CASSPRPGGNSYEQYF. CDR3 sequence (DNA): TGTGCCAGCTCACCCCGGCCAGGGGGCAACTCCTACGAGCAGTACTTC.

This clonotype was observed at least ten times. J is TRBJ2-5 and V is TRBV28; 7 bases align to TRBD1. The CDR3 sequence is 15 residues long. CDR1 is MDHEN and CDR2 is SYDVKM in the germline V gene. Trimming cost V 6 bases and J 3 bases; bases outside gene matches: 10. This CDR3 reads CASSPPSTGKETQYF. DNA for the CDR3: TGTGCCAGCAGCCCCCCCTCGACAGGGAAAGAGACCCAGTACTTC.

This clonotype was seen at least ten times. The V and J genes are TRBV20-1 and TRBJ2-5; 9 bases line up with TRBD2. Germline CDR1 and CDR2: DFQATT and SNEGSKA (reference sequence). The CDR3 is 15 amino acids. Germline trimming cut 6 bases from V and 2 bases from J; bases unmatched to any gene: 10. Here the CDR3 reads CSAHTALAGQETQYF. The CDR3 DNA sequence: TGCAGTGCCCATACGGCTCTAGCGGGGCAAGAGACCCAGTACTTC.

This clonotype was observed at least ten times. J is TRBJ2-3 and V is TRBV6-1; TRBD2 is a possible D gene (5 bases). Looked up from germline, CDR1 is MNHNS and CDR2 is SASEGT. The CDR3 is made up of 14 amino acids. V was clipped by 8 bases and J by 1 base, with 13 bases between them. Here the CDR3 reads CASAGRFGTDTQYF. CDR3 in DNA: TGTGCCAGCGCGGGCAGGTTTGGCACAGATACGCAGTATTTT.